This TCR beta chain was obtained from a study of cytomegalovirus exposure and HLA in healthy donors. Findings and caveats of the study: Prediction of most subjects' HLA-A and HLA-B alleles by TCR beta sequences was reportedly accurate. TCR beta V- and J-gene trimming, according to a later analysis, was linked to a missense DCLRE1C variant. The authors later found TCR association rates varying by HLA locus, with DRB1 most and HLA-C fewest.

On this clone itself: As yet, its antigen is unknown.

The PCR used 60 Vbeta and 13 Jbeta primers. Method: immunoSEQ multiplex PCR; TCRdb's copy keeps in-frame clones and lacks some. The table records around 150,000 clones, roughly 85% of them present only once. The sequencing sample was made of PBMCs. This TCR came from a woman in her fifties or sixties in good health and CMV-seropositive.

CDR3 protein: CASRAVAAYEQYF. In DNA form, the CDR3 reads TGTGCCAGCAGGGCCGTGGCAGCCTACGAGCAGTACTTC. V and J are TRBV13 and TRBJ2-7; no reliable D call. The CDR3 extends over 13 amino acids. The V end lost 6 bases, the J end lost 2 bases, and 11 bases lay between the germline ends. Per the germline V gene, CDR1 is PRHDT and CDR2 is FYEKMQ (reference sequence).